This TCR beta chain was identified during a study of long-term antiretroviral therapy in people with HIV. Cryopreserved PBMC numbered roughly 0.85-11 million per sample before DNA extraction. CDR3 length equals 14 residues. The V and J ends lost 7 bases and 1 base respectively, with 13 bases between them. CDR1 and CDR2 (germline): MNHEY, SVGAGI. A v3.0 immunoSEQ assay was performed at survey level. Profiled with immunoSEQ multiplex PCR; TCRdb holds only in-frame clones, not every one. The data show 13,000 to 15,000 clones, more than 75% seen once. The V gene is TRBV6-5, the J gene TRBJ1-1; unclear D gene. The TCR comes from a man aged 35-49 years with HIV. Material: unsorted PBMCs, obtained 3.1 years after starting antiretroviral therapy. The CDR3 here is CASIQAAGNTEAFF. CDR3 DNA: TGTGCCAGCATCCAGGCGGCAGGGAACACTGAAGCTTTCTTT.